A single sample gave rise to the 5 T cell receptor beta chains below, sequenced in a study of blood T cell repertoires in COVID-19. Data came from immunoSEQ multiplex PCR; TCRdb stores just in-frame clones and leaves some out. The data hold roughly 130,000 clones, with about 76% observed a single time. Sequencing input: peripheral blood. These receptors all come from a man older than 75 with acute or convalescent COVID-19.

This chain links TRBV14 with TRBJ1-5; 10 bases map to TRBD1. The J segment lost 7 bases and the V segment lost 5 bases, leaving 2 bases of the junction unmatched. The CDR3 has 13 amino acids. Germline CDR1 reads SGHDN; CDR2 reads FVKESK. CDR3 region: CASSETGGQPQHF. The CDR3 DNA reads as TGTGCCAGCAGCGAGACAGGGGGCCAGCCCCAGCATTTT. Full variable domain (remainder filled in from reference TRBV14 and TRBJ1-5): EAGVTQFPSHSVIEKGQTVTLRCDPISGHDNLYWYRRVMGKEIKFLLHFVKESKQDESGMPNNRFLAERTGGTYSTLKVQPAELEDSGVYFCASSETGGQPQHFGDGTRLSIL.

J is TRBJ1-2 and V is TRBV7-2, with 10 bases that match TRBD1. Unmatched junction bases numbered 7, after V lost 1 base and J lost 8 bases. This CDR3 region has 15 residues. Germline V gives CDR1 SGHTA, CDR2 FQGNSA. CDR3 protein: CASSLVGTGAGGYTF. CDR3 coding DNA: TGTGCCAGCAGCTTAGTTGGGACAGGGGCGGGCGGCTACACCTTC.

The chain combines TRBV30 with TRBJ1-5; the D is unclear. V was cut by 0 bases and J by 5 bases, with 11 bases left in between. CDR3 length: 14 residues. The germline V gene encodes CDR1 GTSNPN and CDR2 SVGIG (reference sequence). CDR3 in DNA: TGTGCCTGGAGTGTACTTACAACAGATCAGCCCCAGCATTTT. This gives the protein CAWSVLTTDQPQHF.

The chain's CDR3 is CASSLTRILSGNTIYF. The CDR3, as DNA: TGTGCCAGCAGCTTAACAAGAATTTTGTCTGGAAACACCATATATTTT. The chain recombines TRBV7-2 with TRBJ1-3; D is ambiguous. Per the germline V gene, CDR1 is SGHTA and CDR2 is FQGNSA. Trimming removed 2 bases from V and 1 base from J, with 12 bases in between. The CDR3 is made up of 16 amino acids.

The rearrangement uses TRBV28 and TRBJ2-1, with 7 bases matching TRBD1. The V and J ends lost 8 bases and 0 bases, in that order; junction bases with no gene match: 10. CDR3 length: 16 amino acids. The germline gives CDR1 MDHEN, CDR2 SYDVKM. CDR3 sequence: CASQPQGQRSYNEQFF. CDR3 DNA: TGTGCCAGCCAACCACAGGGGCAACGCTCCTACAATGAGCAGTTCTTC.